What follows is one TCR beta chain and its context. Its antigen is currently unknown. The data were obtained in a study of T cell responses to AZD1222 COVID-19 vaccine. The study's findings and limits: A reported finding is that nearly half of spike-specific TCRs target unmutated variant regions. Among the donors, most were white British and more were female, and clonal diversity was possibly underestimated. With dominance at 160-218 and 743-854, vaccine-associated CD4 TCRs spanned spike.

Clones were read by immunoSEQ multiplex PCR, and TCRdb kept only the in-frame ones, dropping some. The repertoire holds 130,000 to 150,000 clones, with about 90% as singletons. Sequencing was performed on peripheral blood, taken on day 0 of AZD1222 vaccination. The receptor comes from an adult in good health.

The CDR3 DNA reads as TGTGCCAGCAGCCAAAGCCTCGGGGAGACCCAGTACTTC. Its translation: CASSQSLGETQYF. This chain links TRBV3-1 (or the pseudogene TRBV3-2) with TRBJ2-5; D not resolved. CDR1 is LGHDT, CDR2 YNNKEL, per germline (reference sequence). There are 13 residues in the CDR3. The V end was cut by 2 bases, the J end by 5 bases, with 9 bases between.